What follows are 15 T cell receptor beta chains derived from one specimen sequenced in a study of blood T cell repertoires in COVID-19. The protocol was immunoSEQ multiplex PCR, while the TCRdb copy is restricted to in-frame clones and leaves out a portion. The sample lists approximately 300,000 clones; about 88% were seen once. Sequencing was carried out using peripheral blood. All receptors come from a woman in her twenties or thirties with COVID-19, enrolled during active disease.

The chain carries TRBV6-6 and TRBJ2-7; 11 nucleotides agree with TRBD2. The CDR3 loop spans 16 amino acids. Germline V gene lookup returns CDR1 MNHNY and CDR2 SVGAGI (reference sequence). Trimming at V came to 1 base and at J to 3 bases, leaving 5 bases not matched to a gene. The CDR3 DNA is TGTGCCAGCAGTTACTTAGGGACTAGCGGATACTACGAGCAGTACTTC. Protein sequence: CASSYLGTSGYYEQYF.

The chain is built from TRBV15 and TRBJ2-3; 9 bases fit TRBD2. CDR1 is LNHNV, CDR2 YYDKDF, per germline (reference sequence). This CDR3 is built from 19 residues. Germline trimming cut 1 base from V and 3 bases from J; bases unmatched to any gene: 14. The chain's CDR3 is CATSRGTWGAGGETDTQYF. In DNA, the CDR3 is TGTGCCACCAGCAGAGGAACCTGGGGCGCGGGAGGGGAGACAGATACGCAGTATTTT.

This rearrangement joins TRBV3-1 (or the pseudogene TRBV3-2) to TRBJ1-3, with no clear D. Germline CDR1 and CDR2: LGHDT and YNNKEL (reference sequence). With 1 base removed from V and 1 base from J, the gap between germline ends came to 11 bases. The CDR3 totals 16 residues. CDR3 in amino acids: CASSQGHRGSGNTIYF. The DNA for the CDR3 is TGTGCCAGCAGCCAAGGCCATCGAGGATCTGGAAACACCATATATTTT.

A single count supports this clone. The CDR3 DNA reads TGTGCCAGCGTTACCGGGGACAGGGTGGTAGGCGAGACCCAGTACTTC. Its protein is CASVTGDRVVGETQYF. The rearrangement links TRBV28 to TRBJ2-5; TRBD1 aligns across 9 bases. The CDR3 is 16 residues long. CDR1 and CDR2 (germline): MDHEN, SYDVKM. With V trimmed by 8 bases and J by 5 bases, 15 bases remained unmatched.

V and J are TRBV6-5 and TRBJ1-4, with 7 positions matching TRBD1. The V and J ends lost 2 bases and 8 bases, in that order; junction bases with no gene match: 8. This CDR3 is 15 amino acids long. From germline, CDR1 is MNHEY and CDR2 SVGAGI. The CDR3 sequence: CASSYQVAGGEKLFF. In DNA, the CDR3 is TGTGCCAGCAGTTACCAAGTGGCAGGGGGGGAAAAACTGTTTTTT.

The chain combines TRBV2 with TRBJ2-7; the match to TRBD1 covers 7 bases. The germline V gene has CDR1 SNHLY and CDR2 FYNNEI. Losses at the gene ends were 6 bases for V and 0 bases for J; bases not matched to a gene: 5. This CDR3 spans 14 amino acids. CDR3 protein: CASRRQGASYEQYF. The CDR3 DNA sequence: TGTGCCAGCAGACGACAGGGAGCCTCCTACGAGCAGTACTTC.

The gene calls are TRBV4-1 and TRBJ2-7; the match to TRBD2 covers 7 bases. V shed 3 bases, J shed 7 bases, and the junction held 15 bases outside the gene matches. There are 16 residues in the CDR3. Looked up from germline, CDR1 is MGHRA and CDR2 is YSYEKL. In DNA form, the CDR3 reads TGCGCCAGCAGCCAGTGGGCGGGAGTCGCATTGAAGGAGCAGTACTTC. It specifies CASSQWAGVALKEQYF.

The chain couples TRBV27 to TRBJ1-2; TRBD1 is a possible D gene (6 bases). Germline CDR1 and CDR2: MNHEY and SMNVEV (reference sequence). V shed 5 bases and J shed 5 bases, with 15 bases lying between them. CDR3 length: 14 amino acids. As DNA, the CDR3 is TGTGCCAGCAGTCCGCGGACAGCAGCTTATGGCTACACCTTC. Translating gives CASSPRTAAYGYTF.

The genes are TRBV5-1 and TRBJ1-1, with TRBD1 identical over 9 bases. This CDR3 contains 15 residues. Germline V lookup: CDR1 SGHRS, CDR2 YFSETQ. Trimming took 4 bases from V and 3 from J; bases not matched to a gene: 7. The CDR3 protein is CASSPTGTGYTEAFF. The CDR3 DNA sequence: TGCGCCAGCAGCCCAACCGGGACAGGGTACACTGAAGCTTTCTTT.

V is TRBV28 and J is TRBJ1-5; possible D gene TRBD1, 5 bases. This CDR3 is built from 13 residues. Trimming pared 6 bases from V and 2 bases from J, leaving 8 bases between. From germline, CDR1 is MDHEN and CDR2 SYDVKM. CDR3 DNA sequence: TGTGCCAGCAGGCAGGGTGGCAATCAGCCCCAGCATTTT. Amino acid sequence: CASRQGGNQPQHF.

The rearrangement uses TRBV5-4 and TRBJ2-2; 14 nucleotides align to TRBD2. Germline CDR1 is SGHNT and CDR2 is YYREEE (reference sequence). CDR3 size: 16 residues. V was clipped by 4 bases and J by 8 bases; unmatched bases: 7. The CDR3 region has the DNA TGTGCCAGCAGCGTTGGGACTAGCGGGAGAGGAGGGGAGCTGTTTTTT. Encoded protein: CASSVGTSGRGGELFF.

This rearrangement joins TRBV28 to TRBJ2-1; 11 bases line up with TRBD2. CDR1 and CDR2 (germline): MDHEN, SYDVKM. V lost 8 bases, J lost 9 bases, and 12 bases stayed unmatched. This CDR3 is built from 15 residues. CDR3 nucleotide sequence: TGTGCCAGCGGGGTGTTGACTAGCGGGATGGGTGAGCAGTTCTTC. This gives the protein CASGVLTSGMGEQFF.

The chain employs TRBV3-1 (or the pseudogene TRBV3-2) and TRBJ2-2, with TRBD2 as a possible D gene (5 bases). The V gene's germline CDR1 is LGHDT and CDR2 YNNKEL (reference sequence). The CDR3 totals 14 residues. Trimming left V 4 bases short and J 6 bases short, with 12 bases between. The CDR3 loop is CASSLSPGSGELFF. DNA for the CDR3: TGTGCCAGCAGCCTTTCCCCGGGGTCCGGGGAGCTGTTTTTT.

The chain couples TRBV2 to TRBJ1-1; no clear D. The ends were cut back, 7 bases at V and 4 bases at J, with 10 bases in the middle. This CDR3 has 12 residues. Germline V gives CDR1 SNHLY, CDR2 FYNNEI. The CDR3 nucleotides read TGTGCCAGCACACAAGAGGGCACTGAAGCTTTCTTT. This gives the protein CASTQEGTEAFF.

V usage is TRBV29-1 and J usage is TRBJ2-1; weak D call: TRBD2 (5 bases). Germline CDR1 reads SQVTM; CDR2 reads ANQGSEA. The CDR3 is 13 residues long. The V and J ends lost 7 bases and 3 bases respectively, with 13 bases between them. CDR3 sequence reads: CSAPRAGYNEQFF. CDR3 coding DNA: TGCAGCGCACCGCGGGCCGGCTACAATGAGCAGTTCTTC.